A selection of T cell receptor beta chains follows, all from one sample in a study of a mutant IDH1 vaccine in newly diagnosed glioma. Clones were read by immunoSEQ multiplex PCR, and TCRdb kept only the in-frame ones, dropping some. The sample consists of 55,000 to 65,000 clones, about 80% of them appearing once. What these receptors recognize is not known. The sample was PBMCs, taken from a glioma patient whose treatment included an IDH1 peptide vaccine. These receptors came from a man between 25 and 39 years old with glioma. CDR3s include the opening cysteine and the closing phenylalanine or tryptophan. Each record gives: J gene, V gene, D gene, clone size, CDR3 DNA, CDR3 protein. D genes are given only for firm matches. Clone size appears in some rows only: once, few, many, or a class for an expanded clone.

>TRBJ2-5|TRBV4-2|-|-
TGTGCCAGCAGCCAAGGGTCCCTAGGCCAAGAGACCCAGTACTTC
CASSQGSLGQETQYF
>TRBJ1-2|TRBV9|-|-
TGTGCCAGCAGCGTAGAAGGATTCGGAGGCTACACCTTC
CASSVEGFGGYTF
>TRBJ2-3|TRBV10-3|-|few
TGTGCCATCGGTATTCTGGATACGCAGTATTTT
CAIGILDTQYF
>TRBJ2-2|TRBV2|-|-
TGTGCCAGCAGGAGGTTAGTCGCCGGGGAGCTGTTTTTT
CASRRLVAGELFF
>TRBJ1-5|TRBV6-5|TRBD1|-
TGTGCCAGCAGCGGGACAGGGAACAATCAGCCCCAGCATTTT
CASSGTGNNQPQHF
>TRBJ2-3|TRBV7-2|TRBD2|-
TGTGCCAGCAGCAAAGGGACTAGCGGGGGGGCAGGTCTAGATACGCAGTATTTT
CASSKGTSGGAGLDTQYF
>TRBJ2-3|TRBV5-1|-|-
TGCGCCAGCAGCTTCGGAGGCGGCACAGATACGCAGTATTTT
CASSFGGGTDTQYF
>TRBJ2-1|TRBV28|TRBD2|-
TGTGCCAGCAGTCAGACCCTAGCGGGAGTAGCCTACAATGAGCAGTTCTTC
CASSQTLAGVAYNEQFF
>TRBJ2-2|TRBV6-1|-|-
TGTGCCAGCAGCTCGTCGGGGGAGCTGTTTTTT
CASSSSGELFF
>TRBJ2-2|TRBV2|TRBD1|-
TGTGCCAGCAGTGATACACAGGACAGGGGGGCCTGGAACACCGGGGAGCTGTTTTTT
CASSDTQDRGAWNTGELFF
>TRBJ2-6|TRBV5-6|TRBD1|-
TGTGCCAGCACCCCCGGGACAGGGGTAAGTGGGGCCAACGTCCTGACTTTC
CASTPGTGVSGANVLTF
>TRBJ1-1|TRBV6-1|TRBD1|-
TGTGCCAGCAGTTTGACAGGGGTGGGCACTGAAGCTTTCTTT
CASSLTGVGTEAFF
>TRBJ1-2|TRBV2|TRBD1|once
TGTGCCAGCACCGGGACAGAAGGAACTGGCTACACCTTC
CASTGTEGTGYTF
>TRBJ2-5|TRBV19|-|-
TGTGCCAGTAGTAAGCCCCCCGGAGAGACCCAGTACTTC
CASSKPPGETQYF
>TRBJ2-7|TRBV25-1|-|-
TGTGCCAGCAGTGAGTTTTCCGGGGGCGGGTCCGAGCAGTACTTC
CASSEFSGGGSEQYF
>TRBJ2-1|TRBV7-2|TRBD2|-
TGTGCCAGCAGCTTTGTCAGCGGGGGGGCCCCCAATGAGCAGTTCTTC
CASSFVSGGAPNEQFF
>TRBJ1-4|TRBV27|TRBD1|-
TGTGCCAGCAGTTTTTGGGGACAGACGAATGAAAAACTGTTTTTT
CASSFWGQTNEKLFF
>TRBJ2-5|TRBV9|TRBD1|-
TGTGCCAGCAGCGTGGGGACAGCCCAAGAGACCCAGTACTTC
CASSVGTAQETQYF
>TRBJ1-5|TRBV30|-|few
TGTGCCTGGAGTGGGGGGGGAGGCAATCAGCCCCAGCATTTT
CAWSGGGGNQPQHF
>TRBJ2-4|TRBV27|-|-
TGTGCCAGCAGCCCCAGACCCCAACCACCGAAAAACATTCAGTACTTC
CASSPRPQPPKNIQYF
>TRBJ1-2|TRBV2|TRBD1|-
TGTGCCAGCAGATCGGGACAGGACTATGGCTACACCTTC
CASRSGQDYGYTF
>TRBJ1-1|TRBV19|-|-
TGTGCCAGTAGTGGGGGATTTGGAGGTGTTGACACTGAAGCTTTCTTT
CASSGGFGGVDTEAFF
>TRBJ2-6|TRBV10-2|TRBD1|-
TGCGCCAGCGGCTTTACTCCGGGACAGGCTAGCTCTGGGGCCAACGTCCTGACTTTC
CASGFTPGQASSGANVLTF
>TRBJ2-1|TRBV5-1|TRBD1|-
TGCGCCAGCAGCTTAAGTATAAACAGGGGTTACAATGAGCAGTTCTTC
CASSLSINRGYNEQFF
>TRBJ1-4|TRBV2|-|-
TGTGCCAGCAGTGGAAGGCACGCCAATGAAAAACTGTTTTTT
CASSGRHANEKLFF
>TRBJ1-2|TRBV30|-|many
TGTGCCTGGGAACAGGGCTACTATGGCTACACCTTC
CAWEQGYYGYTF
>TRBJ2-1|TRBV4-2|TRBD2|-
TGTGCCAGCAGCGTCACTAGCGAGGGCTACAATGAGCAGTTCTTC
CASSVTSEGYNEQFF
>TRBJ1-1|TRBV28|-|-
TGTGCCAGCAGAAGAGGGAACACTGAAGCTTTCTTT
CASRRGNTEAFF
>TRBJ2-7|TRBV11-2|-|-
TGTGCCAGCAGCTTAATTAGGGGCCGCTCCTACGAGCAGTACTTC
CASSLIRGRSYEQYF
>TRBJ1-2|TRBV5-4|-|-
TGTGCCAGCAGCTTGCAGGGCGGAAACTATGGCTACACCTTC
CASSLQGGNYGYTF
>TRBJ1-2|TRBV11-2|TRBD1|-
TGTGCCAGCAGCTTTAGGAGGGGGCTTGATGGCTACACCTTC
CASSFRRGLDGYTF
>TRBJ2-5|TRBV6-6|-|-
TGTGCCAGCAGTTTGTCTACGGGCCCCCAAGAGACCCAGTACTTC
CASSLSTGPQETQYF
>TRBJ2-7|TRBV10-3|-|once
TGTGCCATCAGTGAGTCGACTGGGGTGCTGGGGCGGGCCAGCTACGAGCAGTACTTC
CAISESTGVLGRASYEQYF
>TRBJ1-2|TRBV2|-|medium-sized
TGTGCCAGCAGTGAACTGGGGGACGCGCACTACACCTTC
CASSELGDAHYTF
>TRBJ1-5|TRBV21-1|-|-
TGTGCCAGCAGCATTGTGGGAAATCAGCCCCAGCATTTT
CASSIVGNQPQHF
>TRBJ1-1|TRBV16|-|few
TGTGCCAGCAGCCAATCGGTGACTGAAGCTTTCTTT
CASSQSVTEAFF
>TRBJ2-7|TRBV18|-|-
TGTGCCAGCTCACCCCCCGGACAGCTTATCTACGAGCAGTACTTC
CASSPPGQLIYEQYF
>TRBJ2-1|TRBV14|-|-
TGTGCCAGCAGCCCCCATGGACGCGTGCAGTTCTTC
CASSPHGRVQFF
>TRBJ1-2|TRBV4-1|-|-
TGCGCCAGCAGCCAAGGGGACGGCCAAACTAACTATGGCTACACCTTC
CASSQGDGQTNYGYTF
>TRBJ1-1|TRBV13|-|-
TGTGCCAGCAGCTTACATGGCAGTAGGGACACTGAAGCTTTCTTT
CASSLHGSRDTEAFF
>TRBJ2-5|TRBV4-1|TRBD2|-
TGCGCCAGCAGCCAATTGGGCATAGCGGGGGAGACCCAGTACTTC
CASSQLGIAGETQYF
>TRBJ2-6|TRBV4-2|TRBD1|-
TGTGCCAGCAGCCCATCCGGGACAGATGTCTCTGGGGCCAACGTCCTGACTTTC
CASSPSGTDVSGANVLTF
>TRBJ2-7|TRBV6-5|TRBD2|once
TGTGCCAGCAGTTACCGGGAGGGGCCCTACGAGCAGTACTTC
CASSYREGPYEQYF
>TRBJ1-1|TRBV11-2|-|few
TGTGCCAGCAGCCTAAACAGGGAGACTGAAGCTTTCTTT
CASSLNRETEAFF
>TRBJ1-1|TRBV7-9|-|-
TGTGCCAGCAGCTTAGACCAGGGAAGTACTGAAGCTTTCTTT
CASSLDQGSTEAFF
>TRBJ1-2|TRBV28|-|few
TGTGCCAGCAGATTAGCCTCGGGCGGGGGCTATGGCTACACCTTC
CASRLASGGGYGYTF
>TRBJ1-6|TRBV9|-|-
TGTGCCAGCAGCCTAAGTGGGGAGGTTAAGGGGTCACCCCTCCACTTT
CASSLSGEVKGSPLHF
>TRBJ1-4|TRBV6-1|-|-
TGTGCCAGCAGGCTTGGGGGTAATGAAAAACTGTTTTTT
CASRLGGNEKLFF
>TRBJ2-7|TRBV6-5|-|-
TGTGCCAGCAGTCACCACCCCCCAGGGACCTACGAGCAGTACTTC
CASSHHPPGTYEQYF
>TRBJ2-1|TRBV7-9|TRBD1|-
TGTGCCAGCAGCCCTAGGGACAGTTACAATGAGCAGTTCTTC
CASSPRDSYNEQFF